A selection of T cell receptor beta chains follows, all from one sample in a study of T cells expressing NK-cell markers. No DNA is given; TCRdb re-called the 5' RACE reads and lists each CDR3 protein once. This specimen shows about 170,000 distinct CDR3 sequences; the ten leading clones hold around 20%. The sequenced sample consisted of blood T cells: a sorted CD56 or NKG2C T cell subset, CD4+ or CD8+ T cells, or bulk PBMC T cells (not recorded which). The source of these receptors is a man between 18 and 69 years old in good health. CDR3s include the opening cysteine and the closing phenylalanine or tryptophan.

v_gene: TRBV11-2; j_gene: TRBJ2-7; CDR3aa: CASSDSGGPVYEQYF
v_gene: TRBV6-4; j_gene: TRBJ1-2; CDR3aa: CASNCFRANYGYTF
v_gene: TRBV25-1; j_gene: TRBJ2-5; CDR3aa: CASSELHMETQYF
v_gene: TRBV20-1; j_gene: TRBJ2-2; CDR3aa: CSARDPMGTVNTGELFF
v_gene: TRBV20-1; j_gene: TRBJ2-1; CDR3aa: CSAIAGVEQFF
v_gene: TRBV7-9; j_gene: TRBJ2-7; CDR3aa: CASSLGTGINEQYF
v_gene: TRBV9; j_gene: TRBJ2-7; CDR3aa: CASSDQIAGEIVYEQYF
v_gene: TRBV11-2; j_gene: TRBJ2-1; CDR3aa: CASSLAGTRYFNEQFF
v_gene: TRBV20-1; j_gene: TRBJ2-7; CDR3aa: CSARDLLVTANEQYF
v_gene: TRBV2; j_gene: TRBJ2-3; CDR3aa: CASSDLVDPGRDTQYF
v_gene: TRBV20-1; j_gene: TRBJ1-5; CDR3aa: CSARDQGAPGNQPQHF
v_gene: TRBV2; j_gene: TRBJ2-3; CDR3aa: CASSVGRGHGDTQYF
v_gene: TRBV12-3/TRBV12-4; j_gene: TRBJ2-7; CDR3aa: CASSLSGYEQYF
v_gene: TRBV7-2; j_gene: TRBJ2-7; CDR3aa: CASRQTFGTANSYEQYF
v_gene: TRBV11-2; j_gene: TRBJ2-2; CDR3aa: CASSLDGVYTGELFF
v_gene: TRBV5-4; j_gene: TRBJ2-5; CDR3aa: CASSLAVERRGKETQYF